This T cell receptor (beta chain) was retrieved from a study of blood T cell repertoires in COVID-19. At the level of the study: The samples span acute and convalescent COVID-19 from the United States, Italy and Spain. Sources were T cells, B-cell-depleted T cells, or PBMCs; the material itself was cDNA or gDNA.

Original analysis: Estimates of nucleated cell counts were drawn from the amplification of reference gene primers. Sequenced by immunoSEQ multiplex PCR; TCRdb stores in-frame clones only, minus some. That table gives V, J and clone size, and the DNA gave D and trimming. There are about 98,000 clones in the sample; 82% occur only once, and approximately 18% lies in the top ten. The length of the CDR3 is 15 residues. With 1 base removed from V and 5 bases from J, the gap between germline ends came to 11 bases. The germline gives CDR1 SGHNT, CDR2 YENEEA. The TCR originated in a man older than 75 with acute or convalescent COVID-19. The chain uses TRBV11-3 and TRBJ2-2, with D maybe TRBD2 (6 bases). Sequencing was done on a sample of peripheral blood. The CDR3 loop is CASSLVAAGTGELFF. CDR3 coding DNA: TGTGCCAGCAGCTTAGTAGCGGCGGGGACCGGGGAGCTGTTTTTT.